One sample yielded the 29 T cell receptor beta chains listed below, sequenced in a study of blood T cell repertoires in COVID-19. Sequencing used immunoSEQ multiplex PCR; TCRdb keeps in-frame clones, though not all of them. The sample lists about 190,000 clones; approximately 84% were seen once. Input material: PBMCs or T cells enriched from blood (not recorded which). The receptors were gathered from a woman in her thirties who had recovered from COVID-19.

This chain connects TRBV3-1 (or the pseudogene TRBV3-2) to TRBJ1-5; D gene unclear. CDR3 length: 13 residues. V was pared by 3 bases and J by 4 bases, with 7 bases between. Per germline, CDR1 LGHDT and CDR2 YNNKEL (reference sequence). CDR3 bases: TGTGCCAGCAGCCACGACTTTAATCAGCCCCAGCATTTT. It specifies CASSHDFNQPQHF.

The rearrangement uses TRBV5-1 and TRBJ2-7, with 8 bases lining up with TRBD1. The V gene end was trimmed by 0 bases and the J gene end by 6 bases; junction bases not matched to a gene: 2. The germline CDR1 and CDR2 sequences are SGHRS and YFSETQ. This CDR3 is 13 amino acids long. CDR3 nucleotides: TGCGCCAGCAGCTTGGACAGGGGGAGCGAGCAGTACGTC. Protein sequence: CASSLDRGSEQYV.

This sequence joins TRBV7-3 and TRBJ2-5, with D unclear. This CDR3 has 13 amino acids. Trimming cost V 0 bases and J 2 bases, with 4 bases left between them. Germline V gene data show CDR1 as SGHTA and CDR2 as FQGTGA. CDR3 nucleotides: TGTGCCAGCAGCTTAACGCTACAAGAGACCCAGTACTTC. It translates to CASSLTLQETQYF.

This rearrangement joins TRBV25-1 to TRBJ1-1; D is perhaps TRBD1 (5 bases). The CDR3 totals 13 residues. The germline V and J ends were trimmed by 7 bases and 2 bases, with 11 bases remaining between them. Germline-derived CDR1 and CDR2 are MGHDK and SYGVNS. The CDR3 DNA reads as TGTGCCAGCACAGGGCGATTAAACACTGAAGCTTTCTTT. This encodes CASTGRLNTEAFF.

The chain uses TRBV6-5 and TRBJ1-6; D is perhaps TRBD1 (6 bases). Germline V CDR1 and CDR2: MNHEY, SVGAGI. CDR3 length equals 13 residues. Trimming took 6 bases from V and 12 from J, leaving 15 bases between them. The CDR3 DNA is TGTGCCAGCAGCCGGGACACTGGCATACCCCTCCACTTT. This codes for CASSRDTGIPLHF.

This chain connects TRBV25-1 to TRBJ1-4; TRBD1 matches at 7 bases. After removal of 1 base from V and 4 bases from J, the junction contained 0 bases not matched to a gene. Germline CDR1 is MGHDK and CDR2 is SYGVNS. This CDR3 region has 14 residues. The CDR3 DNA reads as TGTGCCAGCAGTGAATGGGACAGTAATGAAAAACTGTTTTTT. Translated, it gives CASSEWDSNEKLFF. The full variable domain, with the rest looked up from reference TRBV25-1 and TRBJ1-4, is EADIYQTPRYLVIGTGKKITLECSQTMGHDKMYWYQQDPGMELHLIHYSYGVNSTEKGDLSSESTVSRIRTEHFPLTLESARPSHTSQYLCASSEWDSNEKLFFGSGTQLSVL.

The rearrangement uses TRBV7-3 and TRBJ1-6; D ambiguous. Germline CDR1 SGHTA, CDR2 FQGTGA. This CDR3 is 14 amino acids long. Trimming stripped 1 base from V and 10 bases from J, with 11 bases between. CDR3 region: CASSLIGPGSPLHF. CDR3 nucleotides: TGTGCCAGCAGCTTAATCGGCCCCGGGTCACCCCTCCACTTT.

The chain is built from TRBV28 and TRBJ1-1; D is uncertain. This CDR3 contains 15 residues. Trimming removed 3 bases at V and 3 bases at J, with 14 bases between. The germline V gene encodes CDR1 MDHEN and CDR2 SYDVKM. CDR3 in DNA: TGTGCCAGCAGTTTTTGGGAGGGTTTGGACACTGAAGCTTTCTTT. It is translated as CASSFWEGLDTEAFF.

CDR3 coding DNA: TGTGCCAGTAGTGACAAGACAGGCTCTGGAAACACCATATATTTT. Its protein product is CASSDKTGSGNTIYF. V is TRBV19 and J is TRBJ1-3; weak D call: TRBD1 (6 bases). Germline loops: CDR1 LNHDA, CDR2 SQIVND (reference sequence). CDR3 length: 15 amino acids. The V end lost 5 bases, the J end lost 0 bases, and 11 bases lay between the germline ends.

J is TRBJ2-3 and V is TRBV6-5, with D perhaps TRBD1 (6 bases). This CDR3 comprises 13 residues. Germline lookup yields CDR1 MNHEY and CDR2 SVGAGI. The V end was cut by 6 bases, the J end by 8 bases, with 15 bases between. The CDR3 DNA follows: TGTGCCAGCAGCGCCGGGACACTAGGTACGCAGTATTTT. Protein product: CASSAGTLGTQYF.

This chain connects TRBV7-9 to TRBJ1-6, with D hard to call. The CDR3 contains 16 residues. With 2 bases removed from V and 0 bases from J, the gap between germline ends came to 8 bases. Looked up from germline, CDR1 is SEHNR and CDR2 is FQNEAQ (reference sequence). CDR3 sequence reads: CASSLNRVSYNSPLHF. CDR3 DNA: TGTGCCAGCAGCTTAAACCGGGTCTCCTATAATTCACCCCTCCACTTT. Supplemented by reference TRBV7-9 and TRBJ1-6, the full variable domain reads DTGVSQNPRHKITKRGQNVTFRCDPISEHNRLYWYRQTLGQGPEFLTYFQNEAQLEKSRLLSDRFSAERPKGSFSTLEIQRTEQGDSAMYLCASSLNRVSYNSPLHFGNGTRLTVT.

J is TRBJ1-1 and V is TRBV7-2, with D perhaps TRBD1 (5 bases). Germline V CDR1 and CDR2: SGHTA, FQGNSA. V lost 5 bases and J 7 bases, leaving 14 bases between the germline ends. This CDR3 region has 13 residues. The CDR3 is CASSLHPGIEAFF. The CDR3 coding sequence is TGTGCCAGCAGCCTCCACCCAGGGATTGAAGCTTTCTTT.

This clone has only a few counts. V usage is TRBV5-6 and J usage is TRBJ1-5, with 7 bases fitting TRBD1. This CDR3 comprises 14 residues. V shed 3 bases, J shed 6 bases, and the junction held 6 bases outside the gene matches. CDR1 is SGHDT and CDR2 is YYEEEE in the germline V gene. The CDR3 reads CASSWNRGSQPQHF. The CDR3 coding sequence is TGTGCCAGCAGCTGGAACAGGGGAAGTCAGCCCCAGCATTTT. The variable domain in full, with the rest retrieved from reference TRBV5-6 and TRBJ1-5, is DAGVTQSPTHLIKTRGQQVTLRCSPKSGHDTVSWYQQALGQGPQFIFQYYEEEERQRGNFPDRFSGHQFPNYSSELNVNALLLGDSALYLCASSWNRGSQPQHFGDGTRLSIL.

V usage is TRBV25-1 and J usage is TRBJ2-2; 7 bases map to TRBD1. The CDR3 is 16 amino acids. The J segment lost 5 bases and the V segment lost 5 bases, leaving 11 bases of the junction unmatched. Germline CDR1 MGHDK, CDR2 SYGVNS. CDR3 protein: CASSWTGRIVTGELFF. In DNA form, the CDR3 reads TGTGCCAGCAGTTGGACAGGAAGAATAGTTACCGGGGAGCTGTTTTTT.

The chain joins TRBV2 to TRBJ2-1, with 11 bases lining up with TRBD2. Germline V gene lookup returns CDR1 SNHLY and CDR2 FYNNEI. With 2 bases clipped from V and 8 bases from J, the junction kept 5 bases outside the gene matches. The CDR3 has 15 residues. The CDR3 DNA reads as TGTGCCAGCAGTGAAAATAGCGGGGGGGCCTATGAGCAGTTCTTC. Translating it yields CASSENSGGAYEQFF.

The genes are TRBV7-6 and TRBJ1-2, with 10 nucleotides matching TRBD1. The CDR3 extends over 13 amino acids. V shed 5 bases and J 7 bases; nucleotides not matched to a gene: 4. Per germline, CDR1 SGHVS and CDR2 FNYEAQ. CDR3 nucleotides: TGTGCCAGCAGCCTGGGACAGGGGTCTGGCTACACCTTC. It is translated as CASSLGQGSGYTF.

Here the CDR3 reads CASSPPTGAAGYEQYV. The CDR3 region has the DNA TGTGCCAGCAGCCCCCCCACAGGGGCCGCAGGCTACGAGCAGTACGTC. The chain is built from TRBV2 and TRBJ2-7; 7 bases are shared with TRBD1. Germline CDR1 SNHLY, CDR2 FYNNEI. The CDR3 sequence is 16 residues long. V lost 6 bases and J lost 3; bases outside the gene matches: 14.

This clone has only one observation. This chain links TRBV28 with TRBJ2-1; 8 nucleotides align to TRBD2. Germline assignment: CDR1 MDHEN and CDR2 SYDVKM. J gave up 0 bases and V 5 bases, and 12 bases lay outside the gene matches. This CDR3 has 18 residues. In nucleotides, the CDR3 is TGTGCCAGCAGTAGAGCGGGAGAGTCCCTCAGCTCCTACAATGAGCAGTTCTTC. Amino acids: CASSRAGESLSSYNEQFF. Filled out from reference TRBV28 and TRBJ2-1, the complete variable domain reads DVKVTQSSRYLVKRTGEKVFLECVQDMDHENMFWYRQDPGLGLRLIYFSYDVKMKEKGDIPEGYSVSREKKERFSLILESASTNQTSMYLCASSRAGESLSSYNEQFFGPGTRLTVL.

The gene calls are TRBV3-1 (or the pseudogene TRBV3-2) and TRBJ1-1; D gene ambiguous. V gave up 4 bases and J gave up 7 bases, with 10 bases separating them. The CDR3 runs to 12 residues. CDR1 and CDR2 from the germline V gene are LGHDT and YNNKEL (reference sequence). In nucleotides, the CDR3 is TGTGCCAGCAGCCGCTCAGGACTTGAAGCTTTCTTT. The encoded protein is CASSRSGLEAFF.

This clone was detected once. This chain's CDR3 is CASSLGLASSYEQYV. CDR3 in DNA: TGTGCCAGCAGCTTGGGGCTAGCCTCATCCTACGAGCAGTACGTC. The chain links TRBV5-6 to TRBJ2-7; D possibly corresponds to TRBD2 (5 bases). This CDR3 region has 15 residues. Trimming took 0 bases from V and 1 from J, leaving 11 bases between them. CDR1 and CDR2 from the germline V gene are SGHDT and YYEEEE.

The chain joins TRBV28 to TRBJ2-7; tentative D call: TRBD1 (6 bases). The CDR3 loop spans 16 amino acids. Germline V gives CDR1 MDHEN, CDR2 SYDVKM. Deletions cut 4 bases from V and 0 bases from J, with 16 bases between. The CDR3 here is CASSSPGHPSSYEQYF. The DNA of the CDR3 is TGTGCCAGCAGTTCCCCGGGACACCCTAGCTCCTACGAGCAGTACTTC.

The chain couples TRBV18 to TRBJ2-1, with D perhaps matching TRBD2 (5 bases). The germline V gene has CDR1 KGHSH and CDR2 LQKENI. This CDR3 is built from 14 residues. V was shortened by 3 bases and J by 5 bases, with 11 bases between the two germline ends. The CDR3 nucleotides are TGTGCCAGCTCACCCACGAGCGGTGACAATGAGCAGTTCTTC. Protein: CASSPTSGDNEQFF.

For this clone: An end of the junction does not agree with germline; a read error may underlie this. The chain is built from TRBV7-7 and TRBJ2-2, with D possibly being TRBD2 (6 bases). The CDR3 has 16 residues. Germline-derived CDR1 and CDR2 are SSHAT and FNYEAQ (reference sequence). The CDR3 DNA reads TGTGCTAGCAGCTTATCATCCGGGAGAAACACCGGGGAGCTGTTTTTT. It encodes CASSLSSGRNTGELFF. The full variable domain, in which reference TRBV7-7 and TRBJ2-2 provide the parts outside the CDR3, is GAGVSQSPRYKVTKRGQDVTLRCDPISSHATLYWYQQALGQGPEFLTYFNYEAQPDKSGLPSDRFSAERPEGSISTLTIQRTEQRDSAMYRCASSLSSGRNTGELFFGEGSRLTVL.

The sample holds one count of this clone. The CDR3 region has the DNA TGTGCCAGCAGTTCACCGTCAAGTCCTGAACAGGGGGACTACGAGCAGTACTTC. This gives the protein CASSSPSSPEQGDYEQYF. The chain recombines TRBV28 with TRBJ2-7, with 8 bases fitting TRBD1. This CDR3 is built from 18 residues. Germline values: CDR1 MDHEN, CDR2 SYDVKM. V lost 4 bases and J lost 3; bases outside the gene matches: 17.

The chain is built from TRBV15 and TRBJ1-5, with no clear D. This CDR3 has 17 residues. Trimming stripped 3 bases from V and 3 bases from J, with 18 bases between. Germline CDR1 and CDR2: LNHNV and YYDKDF (reference sequence). As DNA, the CDR3 is TGTGCCACCAGCAGCCGTGTAGGAGGATCCCCCAATCAGCCCCAGCATTTT. It yields the protein CATSSRVGGSPNQPQHF.

The chain joins TRBV14 to TRBJ2-3; weak D call: TRBD1 (6 bases). The CDR3 sequence is 13 residues long. CDR1 SGHDN and CDR2 FVKESK come from the germline V gene. The V end lost 4 bases, the J end lost 4 bases, and 9 bases lay between the germline ends. The CDR3 DNA is TGTGCCAGCAGCCGACAGGCCCCAGATACGCAGTATTTT. Translation: CASSRQAPDTQYF.

The rearrangement joins TRBV2 to TRBJ1-5; D is possibly TRBD1 (6 bases). Germline loops: CDR1 SNHLY, CDR2 FYNNEI. The CDR3 is 16 residues long. With 0 bases removed from V and 3 bases from J, the gap between germline ends came to 12 bases. The CDR3 loop reads CASSEALGGYNQPQHF. For the CDR3, the DNA is TGTGCCAGCAGTGAAGCGCTAGGGGGTTACAATCAGCCCCAGCATTTT.

The genes are TRBV5-4 and TRBJ1-2, with a possible D match to TRBD1 (6 bases). Between the trimmed V and J ends, which lost 4 bases and 5 bases, there was a span of 12 bases. The CDR3 contains 13 residues. Germline V gene data show CDR1 as SGHNT and CDR2 as YYREEE (reference sequence). The CDR3 DNA sequence: TGTGCCAGCAGCCCGACAGGTCTTTATGGCTACACCTTC. Amino acid sequence: CASSPTGLYGYTF.

This chain uses TRBV9 with TRBJ2-1; 10 bases are shared with TRBD2. Trimming took 0 bases from V and 9 from J; bases not matched to a gene: 9. This CDR3 has 16 amino acids. Germline V lookup: CDR1 SGDLS, CDR2 YYNGEE. The CDR3 is CASSVAPALAGVEQFF. In DNA, the CDR3 is TGTGCCAGCAGCGTAGCCCCGGCGCTAGCGGGAGTTGAGCAGTTCTTC. The full variable domain, completed using reference TRBV9 and TRBJ2-1, is DSGVTQTPKHLITATGQRVTLRCSPRSGDLSVYWYQQSLDQGLQFLIQYYNGEERAKGNILERFSAQQFPDLHSELNLSSLELGDSALYFCASSVAPALAGVEQFFGPGTRLTVL.